Each of the 2 T cell receptor beta chains below was sequenced from the same sample in a study of blood T cells in healthy people across ages. Then a second PCR, running about 6 to 11 cycles, was carried out with a sample-barcoded 5' primer and a J-beta primer mix. TCRdb recomputed calls from the 5' RACE reads with MiXCR, one row per CDR3 protein. This table has 700,000 to 900,000 distinct CDR3 sequences, around 24% appearing once. These data also featured in a second study, about T cells of mothers and their children.

Sequencing was done on a sample of blood. Receptors originate from a boy younger than 18 in good health.

The chain couples TRBV6-2 or TRBV6-3 to TRBJ1-2; 7 nucleotides agree with TRBD1. Per germline, CDR1 MNHEY and CDR2 SVGEGT. The CDR3 has 14 amino acids. J lost 3 bases, V lost 3 bases, and 4 bases had no gene match. CDR3 DNA sequence: TGTGCCAGCAGTTATGACAGGGATGACTATGGCTACACCTTC. Translation gives CASSYDRDDYGYTF.

The sample holds a few counts of this clonotype. This rearrangement joins TRBV18 to TRBJ2-2, with 12 nucleotides matching TRBD2. The CDR3 is 17 residues long. Per germline, CDR1 KGHSH and CDR2 LQKENI. V shed 1 base and J 3 bases; nucleotides not matched to a gene: 3. CDR3 region: CASSPLRTSGDTGELFF. The CDR3 bases are TGTGCCAGCTCACCACTCCGGACTAGCGGGGACACCGGGGAGCTGTTTTTT.